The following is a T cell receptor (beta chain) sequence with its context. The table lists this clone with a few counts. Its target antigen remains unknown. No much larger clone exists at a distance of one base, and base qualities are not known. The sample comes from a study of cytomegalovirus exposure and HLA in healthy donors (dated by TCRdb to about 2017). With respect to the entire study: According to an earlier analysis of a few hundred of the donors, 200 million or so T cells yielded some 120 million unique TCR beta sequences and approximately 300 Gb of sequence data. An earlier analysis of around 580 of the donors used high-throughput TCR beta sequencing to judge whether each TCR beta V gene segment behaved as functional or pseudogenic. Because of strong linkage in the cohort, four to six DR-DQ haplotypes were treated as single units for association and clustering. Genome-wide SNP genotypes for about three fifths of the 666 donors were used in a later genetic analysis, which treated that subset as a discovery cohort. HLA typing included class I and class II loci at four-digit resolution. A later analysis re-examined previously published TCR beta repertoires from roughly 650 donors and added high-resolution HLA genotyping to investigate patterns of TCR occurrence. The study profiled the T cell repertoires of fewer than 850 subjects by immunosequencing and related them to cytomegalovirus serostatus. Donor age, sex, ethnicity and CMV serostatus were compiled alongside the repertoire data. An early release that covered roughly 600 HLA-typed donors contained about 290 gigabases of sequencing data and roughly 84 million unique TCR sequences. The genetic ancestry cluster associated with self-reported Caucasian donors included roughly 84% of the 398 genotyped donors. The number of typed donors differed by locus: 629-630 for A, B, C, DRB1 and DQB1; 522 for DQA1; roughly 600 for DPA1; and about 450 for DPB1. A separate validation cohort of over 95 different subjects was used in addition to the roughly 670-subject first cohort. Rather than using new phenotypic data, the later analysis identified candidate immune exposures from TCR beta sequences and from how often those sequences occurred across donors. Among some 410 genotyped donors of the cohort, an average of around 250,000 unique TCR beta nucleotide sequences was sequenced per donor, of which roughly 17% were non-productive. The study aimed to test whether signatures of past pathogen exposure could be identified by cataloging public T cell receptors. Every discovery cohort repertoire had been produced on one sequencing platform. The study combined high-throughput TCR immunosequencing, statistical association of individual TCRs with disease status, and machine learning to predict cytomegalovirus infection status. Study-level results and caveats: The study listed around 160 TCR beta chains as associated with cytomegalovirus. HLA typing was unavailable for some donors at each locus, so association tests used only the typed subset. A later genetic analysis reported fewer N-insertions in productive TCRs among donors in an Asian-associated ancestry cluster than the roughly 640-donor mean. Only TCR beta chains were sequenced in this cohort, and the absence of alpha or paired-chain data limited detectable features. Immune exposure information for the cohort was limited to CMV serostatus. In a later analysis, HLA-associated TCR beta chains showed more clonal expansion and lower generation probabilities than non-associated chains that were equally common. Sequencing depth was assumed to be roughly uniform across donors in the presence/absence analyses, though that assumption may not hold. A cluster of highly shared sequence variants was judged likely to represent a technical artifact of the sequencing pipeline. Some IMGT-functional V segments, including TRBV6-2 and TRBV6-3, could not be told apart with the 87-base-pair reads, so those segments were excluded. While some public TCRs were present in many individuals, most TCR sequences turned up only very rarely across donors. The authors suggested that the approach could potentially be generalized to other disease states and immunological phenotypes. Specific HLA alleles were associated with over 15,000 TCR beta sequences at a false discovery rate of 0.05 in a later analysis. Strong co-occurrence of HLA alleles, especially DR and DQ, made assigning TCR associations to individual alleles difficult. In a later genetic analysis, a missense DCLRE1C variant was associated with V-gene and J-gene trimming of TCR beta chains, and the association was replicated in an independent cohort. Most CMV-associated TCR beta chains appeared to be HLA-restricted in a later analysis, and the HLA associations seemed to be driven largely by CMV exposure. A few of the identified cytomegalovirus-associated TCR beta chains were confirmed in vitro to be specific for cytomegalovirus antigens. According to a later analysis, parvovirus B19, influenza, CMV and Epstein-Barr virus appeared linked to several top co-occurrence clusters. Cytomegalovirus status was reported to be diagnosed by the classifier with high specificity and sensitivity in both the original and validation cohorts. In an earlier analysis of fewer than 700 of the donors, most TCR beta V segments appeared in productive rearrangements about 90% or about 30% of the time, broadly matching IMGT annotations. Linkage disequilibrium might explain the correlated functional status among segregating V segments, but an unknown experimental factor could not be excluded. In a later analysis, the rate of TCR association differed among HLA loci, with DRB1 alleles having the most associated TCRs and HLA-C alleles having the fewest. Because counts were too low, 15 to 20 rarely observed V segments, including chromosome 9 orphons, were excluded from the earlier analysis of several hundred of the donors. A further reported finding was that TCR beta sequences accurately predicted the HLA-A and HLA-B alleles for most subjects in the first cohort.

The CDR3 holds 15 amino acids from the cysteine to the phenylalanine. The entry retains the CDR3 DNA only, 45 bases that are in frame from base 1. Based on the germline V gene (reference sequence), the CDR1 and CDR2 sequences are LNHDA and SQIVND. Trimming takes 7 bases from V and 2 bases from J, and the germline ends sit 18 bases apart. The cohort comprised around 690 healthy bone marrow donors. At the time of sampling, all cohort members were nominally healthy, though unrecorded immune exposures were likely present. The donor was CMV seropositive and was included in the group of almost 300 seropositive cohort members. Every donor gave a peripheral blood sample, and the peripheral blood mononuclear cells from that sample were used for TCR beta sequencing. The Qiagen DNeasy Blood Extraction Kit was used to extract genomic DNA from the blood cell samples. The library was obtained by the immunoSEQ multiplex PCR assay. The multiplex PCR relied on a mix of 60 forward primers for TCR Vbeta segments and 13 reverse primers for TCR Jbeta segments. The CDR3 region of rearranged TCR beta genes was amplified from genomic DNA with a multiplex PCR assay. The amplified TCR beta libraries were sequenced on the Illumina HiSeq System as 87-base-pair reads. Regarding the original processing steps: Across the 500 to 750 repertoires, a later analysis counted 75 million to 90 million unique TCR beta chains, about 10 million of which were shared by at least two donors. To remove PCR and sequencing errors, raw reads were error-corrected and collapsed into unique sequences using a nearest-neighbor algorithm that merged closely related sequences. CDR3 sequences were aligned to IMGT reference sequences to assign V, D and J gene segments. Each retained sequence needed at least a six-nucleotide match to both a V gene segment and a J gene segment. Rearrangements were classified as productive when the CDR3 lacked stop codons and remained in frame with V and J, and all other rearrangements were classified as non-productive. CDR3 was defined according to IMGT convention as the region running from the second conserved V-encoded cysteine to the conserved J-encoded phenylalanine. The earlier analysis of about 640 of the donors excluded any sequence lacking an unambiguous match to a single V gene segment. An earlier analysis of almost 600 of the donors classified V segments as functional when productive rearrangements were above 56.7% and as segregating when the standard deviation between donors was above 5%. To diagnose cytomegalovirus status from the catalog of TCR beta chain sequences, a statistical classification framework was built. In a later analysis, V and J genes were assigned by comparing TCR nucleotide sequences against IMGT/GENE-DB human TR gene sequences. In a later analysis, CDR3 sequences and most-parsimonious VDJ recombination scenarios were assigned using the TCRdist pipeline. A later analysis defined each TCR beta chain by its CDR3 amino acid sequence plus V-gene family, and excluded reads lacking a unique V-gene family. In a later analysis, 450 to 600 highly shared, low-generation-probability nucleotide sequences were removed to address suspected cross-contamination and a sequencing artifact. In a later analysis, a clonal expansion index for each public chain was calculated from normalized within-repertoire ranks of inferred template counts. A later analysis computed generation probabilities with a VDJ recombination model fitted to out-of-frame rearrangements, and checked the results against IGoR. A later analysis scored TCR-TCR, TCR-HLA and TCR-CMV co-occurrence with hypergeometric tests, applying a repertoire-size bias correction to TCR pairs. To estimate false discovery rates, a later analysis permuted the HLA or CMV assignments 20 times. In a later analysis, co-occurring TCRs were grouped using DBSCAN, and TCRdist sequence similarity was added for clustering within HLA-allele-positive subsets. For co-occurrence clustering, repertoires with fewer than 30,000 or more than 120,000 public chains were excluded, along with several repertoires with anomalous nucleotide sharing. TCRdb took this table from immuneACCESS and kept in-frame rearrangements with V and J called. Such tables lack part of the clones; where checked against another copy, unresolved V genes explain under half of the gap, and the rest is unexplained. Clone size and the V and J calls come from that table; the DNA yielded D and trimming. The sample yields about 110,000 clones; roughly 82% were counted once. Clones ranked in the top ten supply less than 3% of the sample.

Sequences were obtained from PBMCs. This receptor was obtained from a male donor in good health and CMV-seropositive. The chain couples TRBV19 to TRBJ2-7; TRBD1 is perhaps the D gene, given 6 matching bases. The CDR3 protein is CASIGPGTNTYEQYF. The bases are TGTGCCAGTATAGGCCCCGGGACAAATACCTACGAGCAGTACTTC. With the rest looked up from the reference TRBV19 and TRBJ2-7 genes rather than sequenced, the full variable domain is DGGITQSPKYLFRKEGQNVTLSCEQNLNHDAMYWYRQDPGQGLRLIYYSQIVNDFQKGDIAEGYSVSREKKESFPLTVTSAQKNPTAFYLCASIGPGTNTYEQYFGPGTRLTVT.